The next 21 T cell receptor beta chains were all read from a single sample in a study of radiation and T cells in renal cell carcinoma. Time point specified: blood 2 weeks post-SBRT. Treatment described: 15 Gy SBRT to primary tumor, nephrectomy 4 weeks later. This table comes from immunoSEQ multiplex PCR, and its TCRdb copy is limited to in-frame clones, with some not included. The data contain about 120,000 clones, around 81% of them seen just once; the ten biggest clones take up 5.8%. Sequenced here: blood, sampled from a patient whose treatment included radiotherapy and nephrectomy. Receptor source: a man aged 50 or older with renal cell carcinoma.

The chain carries TRBV4-2 and TRBJ1-1; TRBD1 matches 12 bases. Unmatched junction bases numbered 7, after V lost 4 bases and J lost 4 bases. The CDR3 runs to 16 residues. The germline V gene encodes CDR1 LGHNA and CDR2 YNFKEQ. The CDR3 region has the DNA TGTGCCAGCAGCCGTCGGGACAGGGGGCCCTCCACTGAAGCTTTCTTT. As protein: CASSRRDRGPSTEAFF.

The J gene is TRBJ1-5, the V gene TRBV6-1; TRBD1 is a possible D gene (5 bases). The germline CDR1 and CDR2 sequences are MNHNS and SASEGT. V was clipped by 3 bases and J by 4 bases, with 25 bases between them. The CDR3 sequence is 19 residues long. The DNA for the CDR3 is TGTGCCAGCAGTGATCCTTGGGGGGGGTTCGGATCTAATAATCAGCCCCAGCATTTT. It is translated as CASSDPWGGFGSNNQPQHF.

The gene calls are TRBV6-1 and TRBJ1-5; 10 positions agree with TRBD1. Germline V CDR1 and CDR2: MNHNS, SASEGT. Losses at the gene ends were 6 bases for V and 7 bases for J; bases not matched to a gene: 3. This CDR3 spans 13 amino acids. As DNA, the CDR3 is TGTGCCAGCAGGTTGACAGGGGGCCAGCCCCAGCATTTT. As protein: CASRLTGGQPQHF.

The CDR3: CASSFVGGSSYNEQFF. As DNA, the CDR3 is TGCGCCAGCAGCTTTGTGGGCGGGAGCTCCTACAATGAGCAGTTCTTC. The chain recombines TRBV5-1 with TRBJ2-1, with 7 bases fitting TRBD2. Per germline, CDR1 SGHRS and CDR2 YFSETQ. The CDR3 totals 16 residues. The trim removed 2 bases at V and 0 bases at J, leaving 5 bases unmatched.

V and J are TRBV4-1 and TRBJ2-7, with a possible D match to TRBD2 (6 bases). V shed 2 bases and J shed 7 bases, with 12 bases lying between them. The germline V gene has CDR1 MGHRA and CDR2 YSYEKL. CDR3 length equals 13 residues. This CDR3 reads CASSQWRGEEQYF. CDR3 nucleotide sequence: TGCGCCAGCAGCCAATGGAGGGGAGAGGAGCAGTACTTC.

Only one count was recorded for this clone. This chain connects TRBV6-1 to TRBJ2-7; maybe TRBD1 (6 bases). Trimming took off 6 bases at V and 2 bases at J, with 8 bases between the two ends. The length of the CDR3 is 12 residues. CDR1 and CDR2 (germline): MNHNS, SASEGT. The CDR3 DNA reads TGTGCCAGCAGGGGACAAACCTACGAGCAGTACTTC. This sequence encodes CASRGQTYEQYF.

V usage is TRBV5-1 and J usage is TRBJ2-2; D remains ambiguous. Germline CDR1 reads SGHRS; CDR2 reads YFSETQ. Deletions cut 1 base from V and 1 base from J, with 8 bases between. The CDR3 runs 15 residues. The DNA for the CDR3 is TGCGCCAGCAGCTTGTTGGCTCAGAACACCGGGGAGCTGTTTTTT. It is translated as CASSLLAQNTGELFF.

V and J are TRBV30 and TRBJ1-2, with D unclear. Between the trimmed V and J ends, which lost 8 bases and 7 bases, there was a span of 14 bases. This CDR3 has 11 residues. Germline CDR1 is GTSNPN and CDR2 is SVGIG (reference sequence). CDR3 amino acids: CARNDGSGYTF. CDR3 bases: TGTGCCCGAAACGATGGTAGTGGCTACACCTTC.

The V and J genes are TRBV19 and TRBJ1-5, with D perhaps TRBD1 (5 bases). The germline CDR1 and CDR2 sequences are LNHDA and SQIVND (reference sequence). V dropped 3 bases and J dropped 1 base, with 13 bases sitting between them. CDR3 length equals 16 residues. The CDR3 sequence: CASSIVRDGSNQPQHF. The CDR3 DNA follows: TGTGCCAGTAGTATCGTTAGGGACGGGAGCAATCAGCCCCAGCATTTT.

The V and J genes are TRBV6-6 and TRBJ2-3; D is perhaps TRBD1 (6 bases). The CDR3 extends over 15 amino acids. V shed 5 bases and J shed 2 bases, with 14 bases lying between them. The germline V gene encodes CDR1 MNHNY and CDR2 SVGAGI (reference sequence). CDR3 sequence (DNA): TGTGCCAGCAGTCCATCACAGGGAGTCACAGATACGCAGTATTTT. It is translated as CASSPSQGVTDTQYF.

This clone was seen once. The chain carries TRBV15 and TRBJ2-1, with TRBD2 matching 9 bases. Germline CDR1 and CDR2: LNHNV and YYDKDF (reference sequence). This CDR3 is 17 amino acids long. V lost 0 bases and J lost 7; bases outside the gene matches: 10. The CDR3 DNA reads as TGTGCCACCAGCAGAGACCGACTAGCGGCCCTCGGGAATGAGCAGTTCTTC. It yields the protein CATSRDRLAALGNEQFF.

The V and J genes are TRBV6-6 and TRBJ1-2, with 7 bases identical to TRBD1. The CDR3 loop spans 13 amino acids. Germline V lookup: CDR1 MNHNY, CDR2 SVGAGI (reference sequence). With V trimmed by 5 bases and J by 4 bases, 4 bases remained unmatched. CDR3 nucleotide sequence: TGTGCCAGCAGTACAGGGGCCCCCTATGGCTACACCTTC. Translation gives CASSTGAPYGYTF.

This clone is a singleton in its sample. V gene TRBV7-3 combines with J gene TRBJ2-2; D gene ambiguous. With 2 bases removed from V and 7 bases from J, the gap between germline ends came to 8 bases. This CDR3 spans 13 amino acids. Looked up from germline, CDR1 is SGHTA and CDR2 is FQGTGA. CDR3 sequence (DNA): TGTGCCAGCAGCTTATGGGAAAACGGGGAGCTGTTTTTT. It yields the protein CASSLWENGELFF.

The rearrangement uses TRBV2 and TRBJ2-1, with D hard to call. The CDR3 consists of 15 residues. V gave up 2 bases and J gave up 10 bases, with 18 bases separating them. Germline assignment: CDR1 SNHLY and CDR2 FYNNEI. CDR3 amino acids: CASSEQELVRVEQFF. The CDR3 DNA sequence: TGTGCCAGCAGTGAACAGGAGCTGGTCCGGGTGGAGCAGTTCTTC. The full variable domain, with the rest looked up from reference TRBV2 and TRBJ2-1, is EPEVTQTPSHQVTQMGQEVILRCVPISNHLYFYWYRQILGQKVEFLVSFYNNEISEKSEIFDDQFSVERPDGSNFTLKIRSTKLEDSAMYFCASSEQELVRVEQFFGPGTRLTVL.

The rearrangement joins TRBV5-1 to TRBJ2-5; 10 bases map to TRBD2. The CDR3 length is 16 residues. With V trimmed by 0 bases and J by 5 bases, 7 bases remained unmatched. CDR1 is SGHRS and CDR2 is YFSETQ in the germline V gene. CDR3 residues: CASSLGASGGMETQYF. The CDR3, as DNA: TGCGCCAGCAGCTTGGGTGCTAGCGGGGGTATGGAGACCCAGTACTTC.

The chain couples TRBV5-8 to TRBJ1-6; tentative D call: TRBD1 (5 bases). Trimming shortened V by 2 bases and J by 6 bases, and 15 bases separated the two germline ends. This CDR3 region has 16 residues. Germline CDR1 and CDR2: SGHTS and YDEGEE. CDR3 sequence (DNA): TGTGCCAGCAGCTTCCCTGACAGTTTTGGTAATTCACCCCTCCACTTT. Protein sequence: CASSFPDSFGNSPLHF.

The chain has TRBV5-4 and TRBJ1-2; D is uncertain. This CDR3 is 12 amino acids long. Germline CDR1 and CDR2: SGHNT and YYREEE (reference sequence). Trimming stripped 1 base from V and 5 bases from J, with 6 bases between. In DNA, the CDR3 is TGTGCCAGCAGCTTGACAGAATATGGCTACACCTTC. Amino acid sequence: CASSLTEYGYTF.

CDR3 nucleotide sequence: TGCGCCAGCTCCGGTGAGGAGACCCAGTACTTC. It translates to CASSGEETQYF. This rearrangement joins TRBV5-1 to TRBJ2-5; no definite D call. The germline V gene has CDR1 SGHRS and CDR2 YFSETQ. This CDR3 has 11 amino acids. The germline V and J ends were trimmed by 7 bases and 5 bases, with 9 bases remaining between them.

This clone was counted only a few times. Written as DNA, the CDR3 is TGTGCCAGCAGCGTAATGGGGGAGGGAGAGAACACTGAAGCTTTCTTT. It translates to CASSVMGEGENTEAFF. The rearrangement uses TRBV6-6 and TRBJ1-1, with a possible D match to TRBD1 (5 bases). Germline V gene sequence: CDR1 MNHNY, CDR2 SVGAGI (reference sequence). Trimming removed 6 bases from V and 1 base from J, with 18 bases in between. This CDR3 spans 16 amino acids.

V is TRBV5-1 and J is TRBJ2-2, with D perhaps TRBD2 (7 bases). This CDR3 region has 15 residues. The V end was cut by 4 bases, the J end by 5 bases, with 15 bases between. Germline assignment: CDR1 SGHRS and CDR2 YFSETQ. Here the CDR3 DNA reads TGCGCCAGCAGCGGGGGGGCCGGAGTAACCGGGGAGCTGTTTTTT. Protein: CASSGGAGVTGELFF.

V usage is TRBV18 and J usage is TRBJ2-5, with TRBD1 matching 8 bases. Germline CDR1 reads KGHSH; CDR2 reads LQKENI. J was trimmed by 10 bases and V by 3 bases; bases with no gene match: 4. This CDR3 comprises 12 residues. The CDR3 DNA follows: TGTGCCAGCTCACCGGCGACAGGGGACCAGTACTTC. Encoded protein: CASSPATGDQYF. Together with reference TRBV18 and TRBJ2-5, the CDR3 gives the full variable domain: NAGVMQNPRHLVRRRGQEARLRCSPMKGHSHVYWYRQLPEEGLKFMVYLQKENIIDESGMPKERFSAEFPKEGPSILRIQQVVRGDSAAYFCASSPATGDQYFGPGTRLLVL.